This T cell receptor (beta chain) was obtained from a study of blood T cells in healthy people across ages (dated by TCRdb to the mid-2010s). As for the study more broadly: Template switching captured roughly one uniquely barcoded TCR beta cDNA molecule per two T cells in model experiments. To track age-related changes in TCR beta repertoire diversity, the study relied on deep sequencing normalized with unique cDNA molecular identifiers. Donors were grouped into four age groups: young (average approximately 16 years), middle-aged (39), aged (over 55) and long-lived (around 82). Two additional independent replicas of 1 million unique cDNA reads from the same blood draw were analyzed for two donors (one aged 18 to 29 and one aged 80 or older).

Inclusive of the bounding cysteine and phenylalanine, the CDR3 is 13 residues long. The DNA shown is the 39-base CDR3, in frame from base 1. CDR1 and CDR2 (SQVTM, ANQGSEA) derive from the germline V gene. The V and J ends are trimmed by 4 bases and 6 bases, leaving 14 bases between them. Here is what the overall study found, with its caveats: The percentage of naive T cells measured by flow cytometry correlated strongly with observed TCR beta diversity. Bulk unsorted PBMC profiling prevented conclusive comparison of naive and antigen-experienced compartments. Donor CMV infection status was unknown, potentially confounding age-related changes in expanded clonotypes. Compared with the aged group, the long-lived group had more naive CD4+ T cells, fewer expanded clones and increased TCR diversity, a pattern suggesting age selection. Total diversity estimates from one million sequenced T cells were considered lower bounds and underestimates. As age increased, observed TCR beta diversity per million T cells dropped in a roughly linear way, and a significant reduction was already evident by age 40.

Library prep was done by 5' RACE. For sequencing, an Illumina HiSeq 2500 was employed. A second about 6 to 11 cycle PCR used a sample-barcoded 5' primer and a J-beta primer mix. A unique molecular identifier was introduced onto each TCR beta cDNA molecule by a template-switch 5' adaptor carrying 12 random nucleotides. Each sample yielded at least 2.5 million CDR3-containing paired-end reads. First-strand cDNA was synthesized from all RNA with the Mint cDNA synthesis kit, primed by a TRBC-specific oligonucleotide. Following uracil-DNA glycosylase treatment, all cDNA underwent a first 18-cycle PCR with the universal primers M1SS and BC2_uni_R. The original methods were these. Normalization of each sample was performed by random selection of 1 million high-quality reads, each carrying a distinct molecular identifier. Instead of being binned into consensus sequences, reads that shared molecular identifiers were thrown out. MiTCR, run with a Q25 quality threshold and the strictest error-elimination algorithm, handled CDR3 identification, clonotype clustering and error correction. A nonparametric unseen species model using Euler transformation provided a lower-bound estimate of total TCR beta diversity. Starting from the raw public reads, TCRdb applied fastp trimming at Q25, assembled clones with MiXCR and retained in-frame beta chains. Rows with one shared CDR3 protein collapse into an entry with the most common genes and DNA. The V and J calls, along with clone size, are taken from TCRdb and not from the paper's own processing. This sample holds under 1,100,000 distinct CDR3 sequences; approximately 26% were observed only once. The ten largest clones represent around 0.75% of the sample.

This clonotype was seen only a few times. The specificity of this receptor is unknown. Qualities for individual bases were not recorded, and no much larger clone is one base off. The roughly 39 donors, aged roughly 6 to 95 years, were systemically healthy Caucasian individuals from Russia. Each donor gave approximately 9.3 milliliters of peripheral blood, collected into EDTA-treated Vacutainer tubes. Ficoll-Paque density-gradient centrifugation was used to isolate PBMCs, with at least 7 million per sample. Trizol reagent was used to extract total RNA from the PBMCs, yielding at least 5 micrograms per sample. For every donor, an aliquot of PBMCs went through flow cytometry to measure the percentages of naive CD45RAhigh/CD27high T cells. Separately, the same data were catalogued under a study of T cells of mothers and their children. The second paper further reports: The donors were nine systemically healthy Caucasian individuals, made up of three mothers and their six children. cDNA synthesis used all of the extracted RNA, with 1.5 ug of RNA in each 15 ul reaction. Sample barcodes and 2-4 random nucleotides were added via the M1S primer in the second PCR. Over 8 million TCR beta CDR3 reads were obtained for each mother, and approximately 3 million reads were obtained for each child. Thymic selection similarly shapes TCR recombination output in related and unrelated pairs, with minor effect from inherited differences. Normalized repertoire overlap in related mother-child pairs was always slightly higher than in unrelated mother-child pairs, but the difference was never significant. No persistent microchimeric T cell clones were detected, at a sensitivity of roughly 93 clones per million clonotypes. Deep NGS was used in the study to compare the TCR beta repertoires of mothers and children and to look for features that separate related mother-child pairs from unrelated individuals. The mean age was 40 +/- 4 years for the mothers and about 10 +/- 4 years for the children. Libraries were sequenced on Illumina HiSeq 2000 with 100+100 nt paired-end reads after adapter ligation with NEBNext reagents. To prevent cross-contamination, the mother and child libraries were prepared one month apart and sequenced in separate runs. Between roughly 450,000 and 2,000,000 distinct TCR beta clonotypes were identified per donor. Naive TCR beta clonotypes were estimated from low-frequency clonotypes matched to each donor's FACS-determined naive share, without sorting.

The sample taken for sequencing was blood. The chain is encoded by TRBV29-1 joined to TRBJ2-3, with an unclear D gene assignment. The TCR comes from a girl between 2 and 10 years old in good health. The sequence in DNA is TGCAGCGTTGCACCCCTAGTAGAGGATACGCAGTATTTT. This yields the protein CSVAPLVEDTQYF.